The source of this T cell receptor beta chain is a study of blood T cell repertoires in COVID-19 (dated by TCRdb to about 2020). Turning to the overall study: Samples from collaborators originated in the United States, Italy and Spain and spanned both the acute and convalescent phases of COVID-19. The samples were drawn from the first 160 participants of the ongoing ImmuneRACE study and from 1,254 subjects provided by 6 global collaborators. The repertoires were made available in a free public database intended to serve as a resource for research on the immune response to SARS-CoV-2. The material from the prospective study consisted of cDNA or gDNA derived from T cells, B-cell-depleted T cells, or PBMCs. Where available, HLA class I and class II types were obtained from metadata supplied by the sample provider rather than from assay-based typing. The dataset comprised deeply sampled blood TCRbeta repertoires from subjects exposed to, actively infected with, or recovered from COVID-19. A de-identified subject ID, COVID-19 status, age in years and sex were almost always included in the sample metadata.

The collaborating institutions used their own protocols to collect whole blood in K2EDTA tubes. For TCRbeta analysis, collaborator samples were shipped as frozen whole blood, as isolated PBMCs, or as DNA extracted from either sample type. Per the germline V gene (reference sequence), MNHEY is the CDR1 and SMNVEV is the CDR2. V is reduced by 8 bases and J by 0 bases, leaving a spacing of 10 bases between them. The CDR3 has 14 amino acids, counting the end cysteine and phenylalanine. Just the 42-base CDR3 DNA is kept, in frame starting at base 1. Note on this clone: The target of this receptor is not known. Base qualities are not provided; no much larger clone lies one nucleotide away.

The immunoSEQ Assay, a bias-controlled multiplex PCR, was used to amplify TCRbeta CDR3 regions from genomic DNA. The original pipeline was this. The number of nucleated cells in each sample was estimated by amplification of reference gene primers within the assay. To quantify the absolute abundance of each unique TCRbeta CDR3 rearrangement, sequence reads were collapsed and filtered. For each sample, productive Simpson clonality was calculated as the square root of Simpson's diversity index over productive rearrangements. TCRdb took over this immuneACCESS table, retaining in-frame rearrangements with V and J assigned. Such tables are incomplete; in checked studies, under half of the missing clones stem from an unresolved V gene, and the remainder is unexplained. Clonal size and the V and J genes are those of that table, whereas D and trimming came from the DNA. The table for this sample lists about 200,000 clones; approximately 87% of them were counted only once. The top ten clonotypes cover 0.6% to 0.9% of the sample.

General conclusions and limits of the study: Clinical and demographic metadata were provided uncurated, with the amount varying by source and participant.

The rearrangement joined TRBV27 to TRBJ1-4, with the identity of the D gene unclear. Sequencing input: peripheral blood. This sequence was found in a woman aged 70 to 79 with acute or convalescent COVID-19. The CDR3 region reads CASRRGATNEKLFF. The DNA sequence follows: TGTGCCAGCCGTCGAGGAGCAACTAATGAAAAACTGTTTTTT.